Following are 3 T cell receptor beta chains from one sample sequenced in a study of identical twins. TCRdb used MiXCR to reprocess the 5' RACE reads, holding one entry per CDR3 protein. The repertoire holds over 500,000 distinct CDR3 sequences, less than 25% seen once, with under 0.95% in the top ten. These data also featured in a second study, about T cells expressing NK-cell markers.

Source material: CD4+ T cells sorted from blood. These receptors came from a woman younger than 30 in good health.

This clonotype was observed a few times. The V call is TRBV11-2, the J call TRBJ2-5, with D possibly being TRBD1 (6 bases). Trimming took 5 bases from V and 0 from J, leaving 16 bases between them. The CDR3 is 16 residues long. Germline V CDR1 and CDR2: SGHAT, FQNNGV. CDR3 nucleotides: TGTGCCAGCAGCCGGGCCGAGAGGGGGTACCAAGAGACCCAGTACTTC. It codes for CASSRAERGYQETQYF.

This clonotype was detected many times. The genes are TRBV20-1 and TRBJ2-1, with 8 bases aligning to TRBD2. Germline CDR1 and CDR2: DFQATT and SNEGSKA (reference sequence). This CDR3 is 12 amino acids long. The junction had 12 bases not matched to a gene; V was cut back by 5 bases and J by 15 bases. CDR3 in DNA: TGCAGTGCTCAAGGGGCGGGGGGCTCGTTGTTCTTC. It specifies CSAQGAGGSLFF.

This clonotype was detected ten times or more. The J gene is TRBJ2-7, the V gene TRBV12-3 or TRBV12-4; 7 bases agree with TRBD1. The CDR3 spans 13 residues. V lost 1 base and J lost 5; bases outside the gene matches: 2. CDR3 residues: CASSLGQGDEQYF. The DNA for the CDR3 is TGTGCCAGCAGTTTAGGACAGGGTGACGAGCAGTACTTC.